Listed here are 24 T cell receptor beta chains from one sample, sequenced in a study of T cells in Graves' hyperthyroidism and ophthalmopathy. RNA transcripts gave rise to amplified TCR beta CDR3 regions. An initial round of RT-PCR targeting the TCR CDR3 relied on the HTBI primer set. TCRdb fed the multiplex PCR reads into MiXCR, producing one record per CDR3 protein. Of hundreds of thousands of distinct CDR3 sequences in the sample, around a quarter were seen once. The specimen sequenced was blood. All receptors come from a woman aged 25 to 39 with Graves' ophthalmopathy.

This clonotype came up many times. The rearrangement joins TRBV6-1 to TRBJ1-2; the D gene is possibly TRBD1 (5 bases). The CDR3 loop spans 14 amino acids. Germline-derived CDR1 and CDR2 are MNHNS and SASEGT. V shed 5 bases and J shed 4 bases, with 14 bases lying between them. CDR3 coding DNA: TGTGCCAGCAGTCCTGTGGGGGTCGTCTATGGCTACACCTTC. Translated, it gives CASSPVGVVYGYTF.

V gene TRBV20-1 combines with J gene TRBJ1-5; TRBD1 matches 9 bases. Germline V CDR1 and CDR2: DFQATT, SNEGSKA (reference sequence). There are 13 residues in the CDR3. CDR3 sequence (DNA): TGCAGCCTTACGGGACAGGGATATCAGCCCCAGCATTTT. Protein: CSLTGQGYQPQHF.

This clonotype was seen ten or more times. This sequence joins TRBV6-1 and TRBJ2-7; unclear D gene. The CDR3 is made up of 14 amino acids. CDR1 is MNHNS and CDR2 is SASEGT in the germline V gene. Trimming removed 5 bases at V and 0 bases at J, with 11 bases between. The CDR3 protein is CASSSPLASYEQYF. The CDR3 bases are TGTGCCAGCAGTAGCCCCTTGGCCTCCTACGAGCAGTACTTC.

At least ten counts were recorded for this clonotype. A much larger clone lies a single base off, so this may be a read error. V is TRBV6-1 and J is TRBJ1-1; 7 bases agree with TRBD1. The CDR3 is made up of 15 amino acids. Germline-derived CDR1 and CDR2 are MNHNS and SASEGT. CDR3 sequence (DNA): TGTGCCAGCAGTCCTGTACAGGGGCCGAACACTGGAGCTTTCTTT. The encoded protein is CASSPVQGPNTGAFF.

This clonotype has at least ten counts. The chain carries TRBV12-3 or TRBV12-4 and TRBJ1-5; D gene uncertain. Trimming pared 6 bases from V and 0 bases from J, leaving 9 bases between. The CDR3 has 14 residues. The CDR3, as DNA: TGTGCCAGCAGCCCAGAGTATAGCAATCAGCCCCAGCATTTT. It encodes CASSPEYSNQPQHF.

This clonotype was observed at least ten times. The chain couples TRBV6-5 to TRBJ2-3; no firm D call. CDR3 size: 15 residues. CDR1 is MNHEY and CDR2 is SVGAGI in the germline V gene. Trimming took off 7 bases at V and 0 bases at J, with 14 bases between the two ends. The CDR3 nucleotides read TGTGCCAGCAAGCGCGTTAGCCCTAGCACAGATACGCAGTATTTT. This sequence encodes CASKRVSPSTDTQYF.

In this sample, this clonotype turned up many times. The chain carries TRBV2 and TRBJ2-7; D perhaps matches TRBD1 (5 bases). Trimming shortened V by 2 bases and J by 2 bases, and 10 bases separated the two germline ends. The CDR3 has 14 amino acids. CDR1 and CDR2 (germline): SNHLY, FYNNEI. CDR3 region: CASSEQGTAYEQYF. The CDR3 bases are TGTGCCAGCAGTGAACAGGGTACAGCCTACGAGCAGTACTTC. Filled out from reference TRBV2 and TRBJ2-7, the complete variable domain reads EPEVTQTPSHQVTQMGQEVILRCVPISNHLYFYWYRQILGQKVEFLVSFYNNEISEKSEIFDDQFSVERPDGSNFTLKIRSTKLEDSAMYFCASSEQGTAYEQYFGPGTRLTVT.

There are many counts of this clonotype. J is TRBJ2-5 and V is TRBV20-1, with TRBD1 matching 7 bases. The CDR3 sequence is 13 residues long. The J segment lost 3 bases and the V segment lost 6 bases, leaving 7 bases of the junction unmatched. CDR1 DFQATT and CDR2 SNEGSKA come from the germline V gene (reference sequence). The CDR3 here is CSAADRRKETQYF. CDR3 bases: TGCAGTGCGGCGGACAGGCGCAAAGAGACCCAGTACTTC.

This clonotype was seen at least ten times. The chain is built from TRBV10-3 and TRBJ1-5, with 7 bases lining up with TRBD1. The CDR3 runs 14 residues. V trimming: 5 bases; J trimming: 5 bases; junction bases outside the gene matches: 6. The germline V gene encodes CDR1 ENHRY and CDR2 SYGVKD. This chain's CDR3 is CAISIDRDDQPQHF. The CDR3 nucleotides are TGTGCCATCAGTATTGACAGGGATGATCAGCCCCAGCATTTT.

This clonotype came up a few times. The V and J genes are TRBV28 and TRBJ2-7; 8 bases match TRBD2. CDR3 length: 19 residues. Germline values: CDR1 MDHEN, CDR2 SYDVKM. J was trimmed by 2 bases and V by 2 bases; bases with no gene match: 17. CDR3 protein: CASSLGLLRRGDPAYEQYF. Written as DNA, the CDR3 is TGTGCCAGCAGTTTAGGCCTCCTGCGGCGGGGGGACCCAGCCTACGAGCAGTACTTC.

This clonotype has ten or more counts. The chain recombines TRBV4-1 with TRBJ1-3; 9 bases are shared with TRBD1. The junction had 11 bases not matched to a gene; V was cut back by 1 base and J by 7 bases. The CDR3 has 17 amino acids. Germline values: CDR1 MGHRA, CDR2 YSYEKL. The CDR3 bases are TGCGCCAGCAGCCAAGCCCCCGGGACAGGGTTCGAGAACACCATATATTTT. Amino acids: CASSQAPGTGFENTIYF.

V usage is TRBV15 and J usage is TRBJ2-7; 8 positions agree with TRBD1. With 5 bases clipped from V and 6 bases from J, the junction kept 9 bases outside the gene matches. Germline CDR1 LNHNV, CDR2 YYDKDF (reference sequence). CDR3 size: 14 residues. The CDR3 nucleotides are TGTGCCACCAGCCGACTACAGGGGGTCGGCGAGCAGTACGTC. It yields the protein CATSRLQGVGEQYV.

To note about this clonotype: At one boundary the junction diverges from the germline segment, which might be a read error. The CDR3 DNA follows: TGTGCCAGCACCAACCCACAGGGGCGGAAGTACACTGATGCTTTCTTT. Its translation: CASTNPQGRKYTDAFF. This chain connects TRBV6-2 or TRBV6-3 to TRBJ1-1; the match to TRBD1 covers 7 bases. CDR3 size: 16 residues. The germline CDR1 and CDR2 sequences are MNHEY and SVGEGT.

This clonotype was counted ten times or more. The V and J genes are TRBV19 and TRBJ2-4, with 9 bases identical to TRBD1. The CDR3 contains 13 residues. V trimming: 4 bases; J trimming: 8 bases; junction bases outside the gene matches: 3. Germline V gene sequence: CDR1 LNHDA, CDR2 SQIVND (reference sequence). The chain's CDR3 is CASSKTGGDIQYF. CDR3 DNA sequence: TGTGCCAGTAGTAAGACAGGGGGGGACATTCAGTACTTC. The variable domain in full, completed from reference TRBV19 and TRBJ2-4, reads DGGITQSPKYLFRKEGQNVTLSCEQNLNHDAMYWYRQDPGQGLRLIYYSQIVNDFQKGDIAEGYSVSREKKESFPLTVTSAQKNPTAFYLCASSKTGGDIQYFGAGTRLSVL.

This chain joins TRBV28 and TRBJ2-7; a possible D gene is TRBD2 (5 bases). Trimming shortened V by 1 base and J by 0 bases, and 10 bases separated the two germline ends. The germline CDR1 and CDR2 sequences are MDHEN and SYDVKM. The CDR3 runs to 15 residues. The CDR3 protein is CASSLLTTSSYEQYF. The CDR3, as DNA: TGTGCCAGCAGTTTATTGACCACTAGCTCCTACGAGCAGTACTTC.

In this sample, this clonotype turned up a few times. V usage is TRBV6-1 and J usage is TRBJ2-5; D possibly corresponds to TRBD1 (6 bases). V was cut by 6 bases and J by 3 bases, with 11 bases left in between. The CDR3 totals 13 residues. Germline CDR1 and CDR2: MNHNS and SASEGT. This CDR3 reads CASSPQGKETQYF. The CDR3 DNA is TGTGCCAGCAGCCCACAGGGTAAAGAGACCCAGTACTTC.

In regard to this clonotype: This could be a read error, since a much larger clone is one nucleotide away. This is likely a read error, given that the CDR3 carries no conserved phenylalanine or tryptophan at its end. CDR3 DNA sequence: TGTGCCAGCAGTGGCGACGACAGGGTTTATGGCTACACCGTC. This translates into CASSGDDRVYGYTV. The chain is built from TRBV6-1 and TRBJ1-2, with 7 bases that match TRBD1. CDR3 length equals 14 residues. With V trimmed by 4 bases and J by 5 bases, 7 bases remained unmatched. Germline V gives CDR1 MNHNS, CDR2 SASEGT.

This clonotype was recorded many times. V is TRBV5-6 and J is TRBJ1-2; TRBD1 matches 7 bases. This CDR3 has 17 amino acids. CDR1 is SGHDT, CDR2 YYEEEE, per germline. The J segment lost 1 base and the V segment lost 1 base, leaving 10 bases of the junction unmatched. The CDR3 region has the DNA TGTGCCAGCAGCTTGCGGTTCGGGACAGCCTTTAACTATGGCTACACCTTC. Its protein product is CASSLRFGTAFNYGYTF. The full variable domain, its missing parts supplied by reference TRBV5-6 and TRBJ1-2, is DAGVTQSPTHLIKTRGQQVTLRCSPKSGHDTVSWYQQALGQGPQFIFQYYEEEERQRGNFPDRFSGHQFPNYSSELNVNALLLGDSALYLCASSLRFGTAFNYGYTFGSGTRLTVV.

This clonotype came up many times. J is TRBJ2-7 and V is TRBV11-2; a weak D match, TRBD1 (6 bases). CDR3 length equals 15 residues. CDR1 is SGHAT and CDR2 is FQNNGV in the germline V gene. V lost 5 bases and J lost 4, with 18 bases in between. The CDR3 DNA follows: TGTGCCAGCAGCAATTACCGGGACATCCGTTACGAGCAGTACTTC. Residues: CASSNYRDIRYEQYF.

This clonotype has only a few counts. A much larger clone lies one base from this, so it may be a read error. The rearrangement uses TRBV18 and TRBJ1-1; a weak D match, TRBD1 (5 bases). The CDR3 is 14 amino acids. V was clipped by 2 bases and J by 4 bases, with 11 bases between them. CDR1 and CDR2 from the germline V gene are KGHSH and LQKENI. DNA of the CDR3: TGTGCCAGCTCACCAGGGGCCGCGAGCACTGAAGCTTTCTTT. Encoded protein: CASSPGAASTEAFF.

This clonotype was seen ten or more times. The V call is TRBV5-1, the J call TRBJ1-2; D is possibly TRBD1 (6 bases). CDR3 size: 12 residues. Trimming left V 4 bases short and J 6 bases short, with 10 bases between. Germline-derived CDR1 and CDR2 are SGHRS and YFSETQ. The CDR3 protein is CASSQGGDGYTF. The CDR3 nucleotides read TGCGCCAGCAGCCAAGGGGGAGATGGCTACACCTTC. The variable domain in full, completed from reference TRBV5-1 and TRBJ1-2, reads KAGVTQTPRYLIKTRGQQVTLSCSPISGHRSVSWYQQTPGQGLQFLFEYFSETQRNKGNFPGRFSGRQFSNSRSEMNVSTLELGDSALYLCASSQGGDGYTFGSGTRLTVV.

This clonotype was seen repeatedly, ten times or more. DNA of the CDR3: TGTGCCAGCTCACCACCTAGGGGAACCTATGGCTACACCTTC. Translation: CASSPPRGTYGYTF. The chain combines TRBV18 with TRBJ1-2, with TRBD1 as a possible D gene (5 bases). V shed 0 bases and J shed 4 bases, with 9 bases lying between them. Germline values: CDR1 KGHSH, CDR2 LQKENI. This CDR3 has 14 residues.

As for this clonotype: A read error is possible here, since a much larger clone lies one base away. This chain's CDR3 is CASSLDKNTGELFF. CDR3 in DNA: TGTGCCAGCAGCTTAGACAAAAACACCGGGGAGCTGTTTTTT. V is TRBV7-3 and J is TRBJ2-2; no clear D gene. The V and J ends lost 2 bases and 2 bases respectively, with 6 bases between them. This CDR3 has 14 amino acids. Germline assignment: CDR1 SGHTA and CDR2 FQGTGA.

Here the CDR3 DNA reads TGTGCCAGCAGTTTTGTGGAATACGAGCAGTACTTC. Its protein product is CASSFVEYEQYF. This chain links TRBV12-3 or TRBV12-4 with TRBJ2-7; no clear D. Trimming cost V 3 bases and J 4 bases, with 7 bases left between them. CDR3 length: 12 residues.